Only one count was recorded for the clone carrying this TCR beta chain. These data belong to a study of radiation and T cells in renal cell carcinoma. Documented time point: blood 4 weeks post-SBRT, at nephrectomy. Described treatment: 15 Gy SBRT to primary tumor, nephrectomy 4 weeks later. Nephrectomy followed 15 Gy stereotactic body radiation by 4 weeks. Blood was sampled at baseline, 2 weeks and 4 weeks after SBRT. Libraries were prepared by immunoSEQ multiplex PCR; TCRdb keeps only in-frame clonotypes and omits some of them. This table has tens of thousands of clones, around four fifths appearing once. Source: blood, taken from a patient whose treatment included radiotherapy and nephrectomy. The TCR originated in a man over 45 with renal cell carcinoma.

DNA of the CDR3: TGTGCCATCAGTGCAGGGGGCAATCAGCCCCAGCATTTT. This gives the protein CAISAGGNQPQHF. The rearrangement links TRBV10-3 to TRBJ1-5; the D gene is possibly TRBD1 (6 bases). The CDR3 loop spans 13 amino acids. V was pared by 4 bases and J by 2 bases, with 6 bases between. Germline lookup yields CDR1 ENHRY and CDR2 SYGVKD.